These 20 T cell receptor beta chains came from one sample sequenced in a study of T cells after yellow fever vaccination. MiXCR, run by TCRdb on the 5' RACE reads, gives a single entry per CDR3 protein. The table has 140,000 to 150,000 distinct CDR3 sequences, about 6.9% seen once. Material: CD4+ T cells sorted from PBMCs, obtained 10 days after the yellow fever booster vaccination. These receptors all come from a man aged 30 to 45 who received the YFV17D yellow fever vaccine.

This clonotype was counted many times. The chain links TRBV5-1 to TRBJ2-5, with no clear D. This CDR3 has 17 amino acids. Germline CDR1 reads SGHRS; CDR2 reads YFSETQ. The V and J ends lost 0 bases and 1 base respectively, with 16 bases between them. CDR3 DNA sequence: TGCGCCAGCAGCTTGGGGGTTGACGCGCAGTTCCAAGAGACCCAGTACTTC. Translated: CASSLGVDAQFQETQYF.

This clonotype has just a few counts. This chain links TRBV20-1 with TRBJ2-1, with a possible D match to TRBD2 (5 bases). V lost 4 bases, J lost 0 bases, and 22 bases lay in between. Germline V gene sequence: CDR1 DFQATT, CDR2 SNEGSKA (reference sequence). The CDR3 contains 18 residues. The CDR3 coding sequence is TGCAGTGCTAAGGAGCGGCTGGCGGGCATTAGCTCCTACAATGAGCAGTTCTTC. This gives the protein CSAKERLAGISSYNEQFF.

This clonotype was counted at least ten times. V gene TRBV3-1 combines with J gene TRBJ2-1; no firm D call. Germline lookup yields CDR1 LGHDT and CDR2 YNNKEL (reference sequence). The V end lost 3 bases, the J end lost 8 bases, and 5 bases lay between the germline ends. This CDR3 has 11 amino acids. CDR3 nucleotide sequence: TGTGCCAGCAGCCACATGTATGAGCAGTTCTTC. Translation: CASSHMYEQFF.

Ten or more counts support this clonotype. This chain joins TRBV20-1 and TRBJ2-7, with no clear D. The CDR3 is 14 amino acids. Germline CDR1 is DFQATT and CDR2 is SNEGSKA (reference sequence). Trimming cost V 0 bases and J 4 bases, with 13 bases left between them. CDR3 bases: TGCAGTGCTAGAGATGTGGCCTTCGGGTACGAGCAGTACTTC. It yields the protein CSARDVAFGYEQYF.

This clonotype was seen ten or more times. The chain recombines TRBV20-1 with TRBJ2-1, with D hard to call. Germline loops: CDR1 DFQATT, CDR2 SNEGSKA (reference sequence). V lost 1 base, J lost 7 bases, and 11 bases lay in between. The CDR3 totals 13 residues. DNA of the CDR3: TGCAGTGCTAGAGGGCTCCTCGGGAATGAGCAGTTCTTC. Its translation: CSARGLLGNEQFF.

The rearrangement links TRBV6-2 or TRBV6-3 to TRBJ1-5, with 8 bases matching TRBD1. Losses at the gene ends were 5 bases for V and 2 bases for J; bases not matched to a gene: 11. The CDR3 spans 17 residues. Germline V gene sequence: CDR1 MNHEY, CDR2 SVGEGT. The CDR3 loop is CASSPPRTGTRNQPQHF. The CDR3 DNA reads as TGTGCCAGCAGTCCACCCCGGACAGGGACTCGCAATCAGCCCCAGCATTTT.

This clonotype has at least ten counts. The chain combines TRBV23-1 with TRBJ2-6; possibly TRBD1 for D (6 bases). TRBV23-1 is sorted into the ORF group, with uncertain function. The germline V and J ends were trimmed by 11 bases and 2 bases, with 22 bases remaining between them. This CDR3 is built from 17 residues. The CDR3 DNA follows: TGCGCCGGGTCCTGGATAACAGGGCGCCCTGGGGCCAACGTCCTGACTTTC. Translating gives CAGSWITGRPGANVLTF.

In its sample, this clonotype was seen many times. This chain uses TRBV18 with TRBJ2-5; D is unresolved. The ends were cut back, 4 bases at V and 5 bases at J, with 11 bases in the middle. This CDR3 comprises 13 residues. Germline V gives CDR1 KGHSH, CDR2 LQKENI. As DNA, the CDR3 is TGTGCCAGCTCACGGAACCTTGGGGAGACCCAGTACTTC. Translating it yields CASSRNLGETQYF.

This clonotype was detected ten times or more. The chain recombines TRBV7-9 with TRBJ2-1, with D possibly matching TRBD1 (6 bases). In germline, CDR1 is SEHNR, CDR2 FQNEAQ (reference sequence). The CDR3 is 16 residues long. Between the trimmed V and J ends, which lost 7 bases and 8 bases, there was a span of 24 bases. The CDR3 loop is CASTSRGFMPQDEQFF. For the CDR3, the DNA is TGTGCCAGCACCTCCAGGGGCTTCATGCCGCAGGATGAGCAGTTCTTC.

This clonotype has ten or more counts. This chain joins TRBV20-1 and TRBJ1-1, with a tentative D call TRBD1 (5 bases). The germline gives CDR1 DFQATT, CDR2 SNEGSKA (reference sequence). The CDR3 is made up of 13 amino acids. Trimming left V 5 bases short and J 0 bases short, with 10 bases between. This CDR3 reads CSARGLLNTEAFF. The CDR3 nucleotides read TGCAGTGCTCGGGGACTTTTGAACACTGAAGCTTTCTTT.

This clonotype has a count of ten or more. The chain employs TRBV20-1 and TRBJ2-7; D is perhaps TRBD1 (5 bases). Per germline, CDR1 DFQATT and CDR2 SNEGSKA (reference sequence). This CDR3 contains 13 residues. Trimming took 0 bases from V and 3 from J, leaving 9 bases between them. The CDR3 spells CSAREAGIYEQYF. The CDR3 DNA reads as TGCAGTGCTAGAGAGGCAGGGATCTACGAGCAGTACTTC.

This clonotype has ten or more counts. The genes are TRBV4-3 and TRBJ2-2; D uncertain. The CDR3 totals 13 residues. Germline CDR1 reads LGHNA; CDR2 reads YSLEER. V lost 6 bases to trimming and J lost 4 bases, with 9 bases between them. The CDR3 loop reads CASSGVPTGELFF. CDR3 sequence (DNA): TGCGCCAGCAGTGGGGTCCCCACCGGGGAGCTGTTTTTT.

This clonotype was seen at least ten times. The rearrangement joins TRBV5-1 to TRBJ2-1, with D unclear. The length of the CDR3 is 12 residues. V lost 6 bases and J 5 bases, leaving 9 bases between the germline ends. Germline-derived CDR1 and CDR2 are SGHRS and YFSETQ. The CDR3, as DNA: TGCGCCAGCACGAGTGCTGACAATGAGCAGTTCTTC. Translating it yields CASTSADNEQFF.

This clonotype was observed many times. The J gene is TRBJ2-1, the V gene TRBV6-2 or TRBV6-3; TRBD2 matches 11 bases. Germline CDR1 reads MNHEY; CDR2 reads SVGEGT. Germline trimming cut 7 bases from V and 6 bases from J; bases unmatched to any gene: 8. The CDR3 consists of 15 residues. The CDR3 loop is CASNLLAGAANEQFF. Written as DNA, the CDR3 is TGTGCCAGCAATCTACTAGCGGGAGCCGCCAATGAGCAGTTCTTC.

This clonotype came up a few times. The V call is TRBV28, the J call TRBJ1-6; D unresolved. This CDR3 has 14 amino acids. The V end was cut by 7 bases, the J end by 0 bases, with 7 bases between. Looked up from germline, CDR1 is MDHEN and CDR2 is SYDVKM. The CDR3 DNA sequence: TGTGCCAGCAACGCAAACTCCTATAATTCACCCCTCCACTTT. As protein: CASNANSYNSPLHF.

This chain links TRBV5-4 with TRBJ2-1; tentative D call: TRBD2 (5 bases). V lost 0 bases and J 6 bases, leaving 7 bases between the germline ends. CDR3 length equals 13 residues. Looked up from germline, CDR1 is SGHNT and CDR2 is YYREEE (reference sequence). CDR3 residues: CASSLVEGNEQFF. For the CDR3, the DNA is TGTGCCAGCAGCTTGGTCGAGGGCAATGAGCAGTTCTTC.

This clonotype was recorded at least ten times. V is TRBV10-3 and J is TRBJ1-1, with D unclear. The germline V and J ends were trimmed by 2 bases and 3 bases, with 4 bases remaining between them. The CDR3 consists of 12 residues. In germline, CDR1 is ENHRY, CDR2 SYGVKD. CDR3 residues: CAISEGDTEAFF. The CDR3 DNA reads as TGTGCCATCAGTGAGGGGGACACTGAAGCTTTCTTT.

This clonotype has ten or more counts. The chain recombines TRBV18 with TRBJ2-7; TRBD2 agrees at 9 bases. V shed 0 bases and J 2 bases; nucleotides not matched to a gene: 2. This CDR3 comprises 15 residues. Germline CDR1 and CDR2: KGHSH and LQKENI. CDR3 residues: CASSPPASGAYEQYF. The CDR3 DNA sequence: TGTGCCAGCTCACCACCGGCTAGCGGGGCCTACGAGCAGTACTTC.

This clonotype was detected many times. The V call is TRBV24-1, the J call TRBJ1-5; D is uncertain. V gave up 7 bases and J gave up 2 bases, with 8 bases separating them. Germline V CDR1 and CDR2: KGHDR, SFDVKD. This CDR3 comprises 13 residues. CDR3 protein: CATRAGGNQPQHF. The CDR3 DNA follows: TGTGCCACCAGGGCTGGCGGCAATCAGCCCCAGCATTTT.

This chain uses TRBV20-1 with TRBJ1-2; D uncertain. V lost 1 base, J lost 4 bases, and 22 bases lay in between. The CDR3 sequence is 17 residues long. In germline, CDR1 is DFQATT, CDR2 SNEGSKA (reference sequence). CDR3 loop: CSARGAGFESIGYGYTF. The CDR3 region has the DNA TGCAGTGCTAGAGGGGCGGGGTTTGAGTCCATAGGCTATGGCTACACCTTC.